This T cell receptor (beta chain) was sequenced during a study of T-cell reconstitution after alpha-beta-depleted transplantation in children. This clonotype has only a few counts. This CDR3 contains 14 residues. The germline CDR1 and CDR2 sequences are WSHSY and SAAADI. V dropped 6 bases and J dropped 0 bases, with 9 bases sitting between them. Unique molecular identifiers were incorporated when the TCRbeta library was constructed. TCRdb reprocessed the PCR reads with MiXCR, giving one entry per CDR3 protein. Counted here are 170,000 or so distinct CDR3 sequences, about 6.3% occurring once; the ten biggest clones make up roughly 3%.

The chain combines TRBV10-2 with TRBJ1-5; tentatively, D is TRBD1 (6 bases). The sequence came from a human donor who donated a stem cell graft to a child with Wiskott-Aldrich syndrome. The source was PBMCs from the stem cell graft donor, collected from the stem cell graft. DNA of the CDR3: TGCGCCAGCAGCAGGACAGATAGCAATCAGCCCCAGCATTTT. Translation: CASSRTDSNQPQHF.